Listed here are 14 T cell receptor beta chains from one sample, sequenced in a study of Graves' ophthalmopathy and Graves' hyperthyroidism. As the template, RNA transcripts were used to amplify TCR beta CDR3 regions. RT-PCR with HTBI primers came first, then second-round multiplex PCR. Using its own MiXCR run on the multiplex PCR reads, TCRdb lists one record per CDR3 protein. The sample contains 600,000 to 650,000 distinct CDR3 sequences, about a fifth of which appear only once. The source material was peripheral blood. The receptor set was obtained from a woman under 30 with stable Graves' hyperthyroidism. Some clones in this sample may be carry-over from other donors' samples.

This clonotype was picked up many times. The chain employs TRBV13 and TRBJ2-2, with D perhaps matching TRBD1 (5 bases). Germline V gene lookup returns CDR1 PRHDT and CDR2 FYEKMQ (reference sequence). V lost 3 bases, J lost 1 base, and 9 bases lay in between. This CDR3 region has 15 residues. Written as DNA, the CDR3 is TGTGCCAGCAGCTTCGACAGCAGGAACACCGGGGAGCTGTTTTTT. Its protein product is CASSFDSRNTGELFF.

This clonotype was recorded at least ten times. The V and J genes are TRBV28 and TRBJ1-5, with 8 bases lining up with TRBD1. This CDR3 comprises 14 residues. The junction had 10 bases not matched to a gene; V was cut back by 11 bases and J by 4 bases. Germline CDR1 reads MDHEN; CDR2 reads SYDVKM. CDR3 residues: CASTTGQVNQPQHF. The CDR3, as DNA: TGTGCCTCCACAACGGGACAGGTTAATCAGCCCCAGCATTTT.

The chain uses TRBV12-3 or TRBV12-4 and TRBJ2-5; the D call may be TRBD1 or TRBD2 (6 bases each). CDR3 length: 12 residues. Trimming took 3 bases from V and 10 from J, leaving 12 bases between them. The CDR3 DNA sequence: TGTGCCAGCAGTTTGGACAGCGGGCGCCAGTACTTC. Its protein is CASSLDSGRQYF.

This clonotype was picked up many times. The chain couples TRBV6-1 to TRBJ1-1; TRBD1 is a possible D gene (6 bases). This CDR3 region has 13 residues. The germline CDR1 and CDR2 sequences are MNHNS and SASEGT. Trimming cost V 5 bases and J 3 bases, with 10 bases left between them. In DNA form, the CDR3 reads TGTGCCAGCAGTACAGGGATGTACACTGAAGCTTTCTTT. Amino acids: CASSTGMYTEAFF.

This clonotype was counted between two and nine times. CDR3 DNA sequence: TGTGCCACCCGAGAATCCCACGTGAGAAAGTACTTC. Translated, it gives CATRESHVRKYF. The chain has TRBV15 and TRBJ2-4; D is unclear. V was trimmed by 8 bases and J by 14 bases, leaving 19 bases between them. Germline assignment: CDR1 LNHNV and CDR2 YYDKDF (reference sequence). The CDR3 spans 12 residues.

This chain uses TRBV6-1 with TRBJ2-5; possible D gene TRBD2, 5 bases. Germline-derived CDR1 and CDR2 are MNHNS and SASEGT. CDR3 size: 13 residues. V gave up 6 bases and J gave up 3 bases, with 11 bases separating them. The CDR3 region is CASRLLGEETQYF. CDR3 in DNA: TGTGCCAGCAGGCTACTAGGTGAAGAGACCCAGTACTTC.

The gene calls are TRBV4-1 and TRBJ1-1; no clear D. Trimming removed 3 bases from V and 2 bases from J, with 10 bases in between. This CDR3 has 14 residues. Germline V gene lookup returns CDR1 MGHRA and CDR2 YSYEKL. CDR3 amino acids: CASSHGRSNTEAFF. The CDR3 DNA reads as TGCGCCAGCAGCCATGGACGGAGCAACACTGAAGCTTTCTTT.

This clonotype came up a few times. The chain joins TRBV3-1 to TRBJ1-6; 10 bases are shared with TRBD1. J gave up 6 bases and V 3 bases, and 2 bases lay outside the gene matches. CDR3 length: 15 residues. The germline V gene encodes CDR1 LGHDT and CDR2 YNNKEL (reference sequence). CDR3 nucleotide sequence: TGTGCCAGCAGCCATAGACAGGGGGCTAATTCACCCCTCCACTTT. Translation gives CASSHRQGANSPLHF.

The chain recombines TRBV15 with TRBJ1-1; the match to TRBD1 covers 8 bases. After removal of 7 bases from V and 4 bases from J, the junction contained 5 bases not matched to a gene. The CDR3 has 13 amino acids. The germline CDR1 and CDR2 sequences are LNHNV and YYDKDF (reference sequence). The CDR3 protein is CATTRTGSTEAFF. The CDR3 coding sequence is TGTGCCACCACCCGGACAGGGAGCACTGAAGCTTTCTTT.

The sample holds many counts of this clonotype. The J gene is TRBJ1-2, the V gene TRBV30, with D possibly matching TRBD1 (6 bases). Germline-derived CDR1 and CDR2 are GTSNPN and SVGIG (reference sequence). The V gene lost 4 bases and the J gene lost 4 bases, with 13 bases spanning the gap. The CDR3 has 13 amino acids. CDR3 nucleotide sequence: TGTGCCTGGAAAGAACAGGGTGCCTATGGCTACACCTTC. Encoded protein: CAWKEQGAYGYTF.

This clonotype came up a few times. The chain joins TRBV20-1 to TRBJ2-7, with 8 nucleotides matching TRBD1. In germline, CDR1 is DFQATT, CDR2 SNEGSKA (reference sequence). This CDR3 region has 14 residues. The trim removed 0 bases at V and 6 bases at J, leaving 7 bases unmatched. The CDR3 loop reads CSARDAGQAIEQYF. The CDR3 DNA follows: TGCAGTGCTAGAGATGCGGGACAGGCCATCGAGCAGTACTTC.

A remark on this clonotype: A much larger clone lies one base from this, so it may be a read error. The V call is TRBV27, the J call TRBJ2-7; 8 bases are shared with TRBD2. Germline V CDR1 and CDR2: MNHEY, SMNVEV (reference sequence). CDR3 length: 14 residues. CDR3 loop: CAGSEDLAGRDQYF. For the CDR3, the DNA is TGTGCCGGCAGTGAGGACTTAGCGGGGAGGGATCAGTACTTC.

This clonotype showed up many times. This chain links TRBV20-1 with TRBJ1-1; D not resolved. Germline values: CDR1 DFQATT, CDR2 SNEGSKA (reference sequence). This CDR3 is 13 amino acids long. V was cut by 6 bases and J by 1 base, with 12 bases left in between. The CDR3 spells CSAVIRPNTEAFF. Written as DNA, the CDR3 is TGCAGTGCCGTCATTCGGCCGAACACTGAAGCTTTCTTT.

V is TRBV2 and J is TRBJ2-5, with TRBD1 as a possible D gene (5 bases). The CDR3 length is 15 residues. V was cut by 1 base and J by 2 bases, with 11 bases left in between. Germline values: CDR1 SNHLY, CDR2 FYNNEI. The CDR3 coding sequence is TGTGCCAGCAGTGAAGAGCAGGGCCTACAAGAGACCCAGTACTTC. It translates to CASSEEQGLQETQYF.